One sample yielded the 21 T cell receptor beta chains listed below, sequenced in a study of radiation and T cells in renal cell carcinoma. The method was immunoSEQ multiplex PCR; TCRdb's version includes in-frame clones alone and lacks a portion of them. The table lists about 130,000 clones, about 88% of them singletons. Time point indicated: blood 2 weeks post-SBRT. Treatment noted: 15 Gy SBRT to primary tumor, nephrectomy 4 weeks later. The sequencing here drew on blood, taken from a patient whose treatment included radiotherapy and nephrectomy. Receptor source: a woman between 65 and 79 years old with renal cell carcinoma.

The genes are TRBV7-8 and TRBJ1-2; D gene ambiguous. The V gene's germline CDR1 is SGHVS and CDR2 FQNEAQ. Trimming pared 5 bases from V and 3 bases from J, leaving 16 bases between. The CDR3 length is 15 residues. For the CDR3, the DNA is TGTGCCAGCAGCCCCAATCGAATTAGAGACTATGGCTACACCTTC. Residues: CASSPNRIRDYGYTF.

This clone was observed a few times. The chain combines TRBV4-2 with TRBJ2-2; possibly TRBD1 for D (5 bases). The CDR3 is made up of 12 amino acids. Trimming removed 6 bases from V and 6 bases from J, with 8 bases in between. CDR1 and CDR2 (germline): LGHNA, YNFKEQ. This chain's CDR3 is CASSSGSGELFF. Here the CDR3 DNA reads TGTGCCAGCAGTTCAGGGTCCGGGGAGCTGTTTTTT.

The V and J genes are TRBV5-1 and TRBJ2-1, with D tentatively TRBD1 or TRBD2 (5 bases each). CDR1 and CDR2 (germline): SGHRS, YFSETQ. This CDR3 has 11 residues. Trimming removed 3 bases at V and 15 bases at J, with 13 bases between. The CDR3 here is CASSWDGPWFF. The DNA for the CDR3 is TGCGCCAGCAGCTGGGACGGCCCCTGGTTCTTC.

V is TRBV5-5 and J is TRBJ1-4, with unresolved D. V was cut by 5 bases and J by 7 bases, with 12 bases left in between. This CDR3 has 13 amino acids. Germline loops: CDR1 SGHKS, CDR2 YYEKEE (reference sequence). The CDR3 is CASSLNSLEKLFF. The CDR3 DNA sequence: TGTGCCAGCAGTCTCAACAGCCTTGAAAAACTGTTTTTT.

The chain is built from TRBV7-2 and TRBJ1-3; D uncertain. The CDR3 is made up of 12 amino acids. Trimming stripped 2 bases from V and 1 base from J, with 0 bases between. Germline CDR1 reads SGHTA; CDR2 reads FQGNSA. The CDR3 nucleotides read TGTGCCAGCAGCTTATCTGGAAACACCATATATTTT. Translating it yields CASSLSGNTIYF. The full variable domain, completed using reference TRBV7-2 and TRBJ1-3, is GAGVSQSPSNKVTEKGKDVELRCDPISGHTALYWYRQSLGQGLEFLIYFQGNSAPDKSGLPSDRFSAERTGGSVSTLTIQRTQQEDSAVYLCASSLSGNTIYFGEGSWLTVV.

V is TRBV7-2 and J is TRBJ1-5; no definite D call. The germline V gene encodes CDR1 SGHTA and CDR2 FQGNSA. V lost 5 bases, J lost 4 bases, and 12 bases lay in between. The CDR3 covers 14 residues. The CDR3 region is CASSERMGNQPQHF. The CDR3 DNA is TGTGCCAGCAGCGAGAGAATGGGAAATCAGCCCCAGCATTTT.

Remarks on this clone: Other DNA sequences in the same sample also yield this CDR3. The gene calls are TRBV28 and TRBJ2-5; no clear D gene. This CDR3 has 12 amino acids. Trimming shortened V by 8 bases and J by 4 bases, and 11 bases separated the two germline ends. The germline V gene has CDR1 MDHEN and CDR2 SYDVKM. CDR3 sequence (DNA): TGTGCCAGCTCGTCCCTGGGAGAGACCCAGTACTTC. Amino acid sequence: CASSSLGETQYF.

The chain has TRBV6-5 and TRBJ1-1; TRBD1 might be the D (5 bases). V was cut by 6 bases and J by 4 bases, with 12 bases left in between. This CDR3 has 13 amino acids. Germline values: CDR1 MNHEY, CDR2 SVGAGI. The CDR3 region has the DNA TGTGCCAGCAGCCGACTGGGGCTCACTGAAGCTTTCTTT. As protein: CASSRLGLTEAFF.

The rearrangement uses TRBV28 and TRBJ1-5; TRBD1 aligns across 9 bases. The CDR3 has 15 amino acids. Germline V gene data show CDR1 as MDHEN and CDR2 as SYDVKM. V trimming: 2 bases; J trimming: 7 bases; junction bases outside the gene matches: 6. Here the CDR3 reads CASSLIQGAWQPQHF. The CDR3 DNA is TGTGCCAGCAGTTTAATACAGGGGGCATGGCAGCCCCAGCATTTT.

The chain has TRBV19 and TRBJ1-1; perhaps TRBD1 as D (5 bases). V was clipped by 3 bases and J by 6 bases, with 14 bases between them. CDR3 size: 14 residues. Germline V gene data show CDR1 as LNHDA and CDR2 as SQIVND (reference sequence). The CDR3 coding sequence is TGTGCCAGTAGTATTCCCGGGACGCGTTCTGAAGCTTTCTTT. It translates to CASSIPGTRSEAFF.

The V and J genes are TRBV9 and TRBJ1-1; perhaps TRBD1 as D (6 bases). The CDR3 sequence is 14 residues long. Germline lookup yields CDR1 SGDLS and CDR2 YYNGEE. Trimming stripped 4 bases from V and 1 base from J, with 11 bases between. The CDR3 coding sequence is TGTGCCAGCAGCTCCGAGGGGGGGAACACTGAAGCTTTCTTT. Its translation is CASSSEGGNTEAFF.

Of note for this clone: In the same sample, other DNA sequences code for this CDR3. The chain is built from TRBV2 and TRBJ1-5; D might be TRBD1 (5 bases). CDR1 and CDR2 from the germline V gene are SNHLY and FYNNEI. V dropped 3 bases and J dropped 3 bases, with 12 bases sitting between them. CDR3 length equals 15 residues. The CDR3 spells CASSEGRGSNQPQHF. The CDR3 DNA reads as TGTGCCAGCAGTGAGGGCCGGGGCTCCAATCAGCCCCAGCATTTT.

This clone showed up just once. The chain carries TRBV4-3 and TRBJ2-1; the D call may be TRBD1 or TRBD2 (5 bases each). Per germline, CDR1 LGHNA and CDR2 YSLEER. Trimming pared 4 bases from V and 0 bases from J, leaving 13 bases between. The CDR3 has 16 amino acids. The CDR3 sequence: CASSPGEGFSYNEQFF. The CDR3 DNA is TGCGCCAGCAGCCCTGGAGAGGGGTTCTCCTACAATGAGCAGTTCTTC.

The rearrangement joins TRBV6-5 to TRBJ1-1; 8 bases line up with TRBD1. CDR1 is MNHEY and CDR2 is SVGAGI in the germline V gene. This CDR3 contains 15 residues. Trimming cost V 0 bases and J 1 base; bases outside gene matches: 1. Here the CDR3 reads CASSYSDRANTEAFF. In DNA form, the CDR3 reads TGTGCCAGCAGTTACTCGGACAGGGCGAACACTGAAGCTTTCTTT.

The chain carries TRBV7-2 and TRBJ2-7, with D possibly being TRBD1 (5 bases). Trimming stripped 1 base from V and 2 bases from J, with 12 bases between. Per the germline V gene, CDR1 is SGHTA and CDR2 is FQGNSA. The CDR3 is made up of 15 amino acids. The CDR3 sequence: CASSLGQGWTYEQYF. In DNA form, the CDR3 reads TGTGCCAGCAGCTTAGGGCAGGGTTGGACCTACGAGCAGTACTTC.

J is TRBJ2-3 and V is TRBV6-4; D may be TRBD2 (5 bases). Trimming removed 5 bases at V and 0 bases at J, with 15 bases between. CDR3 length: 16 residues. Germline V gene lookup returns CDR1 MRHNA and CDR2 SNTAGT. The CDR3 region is CASSLLRVGSTDTQYF. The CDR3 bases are TGTGCCAGCAGTCTCTTGAGGGTAGGGAGCACAGATACGCAGTATTTT.

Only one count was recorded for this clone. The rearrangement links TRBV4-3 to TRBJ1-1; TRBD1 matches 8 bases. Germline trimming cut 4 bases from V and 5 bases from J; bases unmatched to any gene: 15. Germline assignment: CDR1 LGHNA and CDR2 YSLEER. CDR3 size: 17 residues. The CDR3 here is CASSPTWGQGAGTEAFF. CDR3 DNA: TGCGCCAGCAGCCCAACATGGGGGCAGGGGGCGGGTACTGAAGCTTTCTTT.

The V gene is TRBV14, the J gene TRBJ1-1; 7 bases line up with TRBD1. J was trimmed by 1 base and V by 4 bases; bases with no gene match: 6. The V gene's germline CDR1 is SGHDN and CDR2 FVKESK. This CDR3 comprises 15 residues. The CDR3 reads CASSRRTGGNTEAFF. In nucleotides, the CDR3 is TGTGCCAGCAGCCGACGGACAGGTGGGAACACTGAAGCTTTCTTT.

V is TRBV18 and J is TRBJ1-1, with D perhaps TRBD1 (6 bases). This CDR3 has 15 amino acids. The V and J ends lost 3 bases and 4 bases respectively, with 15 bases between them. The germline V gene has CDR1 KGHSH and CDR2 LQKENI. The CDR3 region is CASSPRGQWTTEAFF. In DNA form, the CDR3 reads TGTGCCAGCTCACCCAGGGGCCAGTGGACCACTGAAGCTTTCTTT.

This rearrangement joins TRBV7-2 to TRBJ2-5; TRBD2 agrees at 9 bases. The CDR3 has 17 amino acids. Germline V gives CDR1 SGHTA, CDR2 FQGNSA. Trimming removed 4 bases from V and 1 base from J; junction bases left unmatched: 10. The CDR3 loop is CASSSSRGRGGQETQYF. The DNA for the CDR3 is TGTGCCAGCAGCTCCTCCCGGGGGCGGGGGGGCCAAGAGACCCAGTACTTC. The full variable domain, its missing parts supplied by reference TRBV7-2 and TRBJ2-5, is GAGVSQSPSNKVTEKGKDVELRCDPISGHTALYWYRQSLGQGLEFLIYFQGNSAPDKSGLPSDRFSAERTGGSVSTLTIQRTQQEDSAVYLCASSSSRGRGGQETQYFGPGTRLLVL.

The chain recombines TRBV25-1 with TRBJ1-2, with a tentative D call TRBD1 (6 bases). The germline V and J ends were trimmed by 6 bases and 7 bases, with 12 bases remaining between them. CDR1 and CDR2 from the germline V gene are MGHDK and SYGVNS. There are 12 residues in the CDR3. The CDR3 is CASRGADSGYTF. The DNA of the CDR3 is TGTGCCAGCAGGGGGGCCGATAGTGGCTACACCTTC.